Listed below are T cell receptor beta chains from one sample, sequenced in a study of blood T cell repertoires in COVID-19. The protocol was immunoSEQ multiplex PCR, while the TCRdb copy is restricted to in-frame clones and leaves out a portion. This sample yields 470,000 or so clones, of which over 75% are seen a single time; 3% to 3.5% belongs to the top ten. Sequenced sample: peripheral blood. These receptors were collected from a human donor in a cohort sampled during active COVID-19. Both conserved end residues are part of each CDR3. D genes are given only for firm matches. Expanded clones are given a class, and other clones once, few, many or no size at all.

clone size: .
V gene: TRBV25-1
J gene: TRBJ2-7
D gene: TRBD1
CDR3 protein: CASSPDRVEEQYF
CDR3 DNA: TGTGCCAGCAGTCCTGACAGGGTGGAAGAGCAGTACTTC

clone size: .
V gene: TRBV7-3
J gene: TRBJ2-1
D gene: TRBD2
CDR3 protein: CASSLPREGFNEQFF
CDR3 DNA: TGTGCCAGCAGCTTACCGCGGGAGGGGTTCAATGAGCAGTTCTTC

clone size: .
V gene: TRBV10-1
J gene: TRBJ2-3
D gene: TRBD2
CDR3 protein: CASSELGAGVRTDTQYF
CDR3 DNA: TGCGCCAGCAGTGAGCTCGGAGCGGGAGTCCGCACAGATACGCAGTATTTT

clone size: .
V gene: TRBV30
J gene: TRBJ1-2
D gene: .
CDR3 protein: CAWSPGGYGYTF
CDR3 DNA: TGTGCCTGGTCACCGGGGGGCTATGGCTACACCTTC

clone size: .
V gene: TRBV7-9
J gene: TRBJ2-2
D gene: TRBD2
CDR3 protein: CASSPGLAGVTGELFF
CDR3 DNA: TGTGCCAGCAGCCCAGGACTAGCGGGAGTCACCGGGGAGCTGTTTTTT

clone size: .
V gene: TRBV30
J gene: TRBJ1-1
D gene: .
CDR3 protein: CARREDVMTEAFF
CDR3 DNA: TGTGCCCGCAGAGAGGATGTGATGACTGAAGCTTTCTTT

clone size: .
V gene: TRBV2
J gene: TRBJ1-1
D gene: TRBD1
CDR3 protein: CASSLRDRVVRTEAFF
CDR3 DNA: TGTGCCAGCAGTCTACGGGACAGGGTGGTGCGGACTGAAGCTTTCTTT

clone size: few
V gene: TRBV5-6
J gene: TRBJ1-4
D gene: .
CDR3 protein: CASSSPTRGNEKLFF
CDR3 DNA: TGTGCCAGCAGCTCCCCGACGCGCGGTAATGAAAAACTGTTTTTT

clone size: .
V gene: TRBV19
J gene: TRBJ1-1
D gene: .
CDR3 protein: CASSIQGPTNTEAFF
CDR3 DNA: TGTGCCAGTAGTATTCAGGGGCCTACGAACACTGAAGCTTTCTTT

clone size: few
V gene: TRBV24-1
J gene: TRBJ2-7
D gene: TRBD1
CDR3 protein: CATSDPTGPEQYF
CDR3 DNA: TGTGCCACCAGTGACCCGACAGGGCCCGAGCAGTACTTC

clone size: few
V gene: TRBV19
J gene: TRBJ2-3
D gene: .
CDR3 protein: CASSPTGTDTQYF
CDR3 DNA: TGTGCCAGTAGTCCCACAGGGACAGATACGCAGTATTTT

clone size: .
V gene: TRBV10-1
J gene: TRBJ2-1
D gene: TRBD2
CDR3 protein: CASSRLAGGYNEQFF
CDR3 DNA: TGCGCCAGCAGCCGACTAGCGGGAGGTTACAATGAGCAGTTCTTC

clone size: few
V gene: TRBV5-6
J gene: TRBJ2-2
D gene: TRBD1
CDR3 protein: CASSQPTGDYTGELFF
CDR3 DNA: TGTGCCAGCAGCCAACCGACAGGGGACTACACCGGGGAGCTGTTTTTT

clone size: .
V gene: TRBV11-2
J gene: TRBJ2-7
D gene: .
CDR3 protein: CASSLRVPYF
CDR3 DNA: TGTGCCAGCAGCTTACGGGTTCCCTACTTC

clone size: .
V gene: TRBV30
J gene: TRBJ2-7
D gene: TRBD2
CDR3 protein: CAWTEGLAGAYEQYF
CDR3 DNA: TGTGCCTGGACCGAGGGACTAGCGGGAGCCTACGAGCAGTACTTC

clone size: .
V gene: TRBV10-1
J gene: TRBJ1-3
D gene: .
CDR3 protein: CASGTGNTIYF
CDR3 DNA: TGCGCCAGCGGTACAGGAAACACCATATATTTT

clone size: .
V gene: TRBV20-1
J gene: TRBJ2-7
D gene: .
CDR3 protein: CSAEGVPEQYF
CDR3 DNA: TGCAGTGCCGAGGGGGTTCCCGAGCAGTACTTC

clone size: .
V gene: TRBV12-3/TRBV12-4
J gene: TRBJ1-1
D gene: .
CDR3 protein: CASSRTENTEAFF
CDR3 DNA: TGTGCCAGCAGCCGAACAGAGAACACTGAAGCTTTCTTT

clone size: .
V gene: TRBV30
J gene: TRBJ2-3
D gene: .
CDR3 protein: CAWSDSGWGDTQYF
CDR3 DNA: TGTGCCTGGAGTGATAGCGGCTGGGGAGATACGCAGTATTTT

clone size: .
V gene: TRBV29-1
J gene: TRBJ2-7
D gene: TRBD2
CDR3 protein: CSVSSGRANGYEQYF
CDR3 DNA: TGCAGCGTTTCTAGCGGGAGGGCCAATGGCTACGAGCAGTACTTC

clone size: .
V gene: TRBV28
J gene: TRBJ1-5
D gene: .
CDR3 protein: CASSLGGAGNQPQHF
CDR3 DNA: TGTGCCAGCAGTTTGGGTGGAGCTGGCAATCAGCCCCAGCATTTT

clone size: .
V gene: TRBV6-6
J gene: TRBJ1-4
D gene: TRBD1
CDR3 protein: CASSAWGTADNEKLFF
CDR3 DNA: TGTGCCAGCAGTGCCTGGGGGACAGCCGATAATGAAAAACTGTTTTTT

clone size: once
V gene: TRBV18
J gene: TRBJ1-1
D gene: TRBD1
CDR3 protein: CASSPPGGQGHTEAFF
CDR3 DNA: TGTGCCAGCTCACCACCGGGAGGACAGGGACACACTGAAGCTTTCTTT

clone size: .
V gene: TRBV29-1
J gene: TRBJ2-1
D gene: TRBD2
CDR3 protein: CSVETPLAGDYNEQFF
CDR3 DNA: TGCAGCGTTGAAACCCCCCTAGCGGGTGATTACAATGAGCAGTTCTTC

clone size: .
V gene: TRBV19
J gene: TRBJ2-3
D gene: TRBD2
CDR3 protein: CASSIGTSGSTDTQYF
CDR3 DNA: TGTGCCAGTAGTATAGGGACTAGCGGGAGCACAGATACGCAGTATTTT

clone size: .
V gene: TRBV30
J gene: TRBJ1-5
D gene: .
CDR3 protein: CACQDTNSNQPQHF
CDR3 DNA: TGTGCCTGCCAGGACACCAATAGCAATCAGCCCCAGCATTTT

clone size: .
V gene: TRBV28
J gene: TRBJ1-1
D gene: TRBD1
CDR3 protein: CASSLWDRQTMNTEAFF
CDR3 DNA: TGTGCCAGCAGTCTCTGGGACAGGCAGACGATGAACACTGAAGCTTTCTTT

clone size: .
V gene: TRBV9
J gene: TRBJ2-5
D gene: TRBD1
CDR3 protein: CASSAYRGQETQYF
CDR3 DNA: TGTGCCAGCAGCGCATACAGGGGTCAAGAGACCCAGTACTTC

clone size: .
V gene: TRBV6-1
J gene: TRBJ1-5
D gene: .
CDR3 protein: CASSETGDRNQPQHF
CDR3 DNA: TGTGCCAGCAGTGAAACGGGAGATAGAAATCAGCCCCAGCATTTT

clone size: .
V gene: TRBV7-2
J gene: TRBJ2-7
D gene: TRBD1
CDR3 protein: CASSAVGTGGYEQYF
CDR3 DNA: TGTGCCAGCAGCGCTGTGGGGACAGGGGGCTACGAGCAGTACTTC

clone size: .
V gene: TRBV18
J gene: TRBJ2-3
D gene: TRBD2
CDR3 protein: CASSPSTSGTSNTQYF
CDR3 DNA: TGTGCCAGCTCACCGTCGACTAGCGGGACGTCAAATACGCAGTATTTT

clone size: .
V gene: TRBV30
J gene: TRBJ2-4
D gene: TRBD1
CDR3 protein: CAWSVKGAIKNIQYF
CDR3 DNA: TGTGCCTGGAGTGTAAAGGGGGCGATCAAAAACATTCAGTACTTC